The entry that follows covers one T cell receptor beta chain sequence. The sample belongs to a study of cytomegalovirus exposure and HLA in healthy donors. The CDR3 sequence is 15 residues long. V lost 3 bases to trimming and J lost 4 bases; unmatched junction nucleotides: 6. CDR1 and CDR2 from the germline V gene are SGHRS and YFSETQ. The PCR was carried out with 60 Vbeta primers and 13 Jbeta primers. Method: immunoSEQ multiplex PCR; TCRdb's copy keeps in-frame clones and lacks some. The specimen's table records 45,000 to 60,000 clones. The V call is TRBV5-1, the J call TRBJ1-4, with TRBD1 matching over 7 bases. The TCR sequence derives from a male donor in good health and CMV-seronegative. Sequences were obtained from PBMCs. The CDR3 bases are TGCGCCAGCAGCTCTGGACAGGACAGTAATGAAAAACTGTTTTTT. It specifies CASSSGQDSNEKLFF.